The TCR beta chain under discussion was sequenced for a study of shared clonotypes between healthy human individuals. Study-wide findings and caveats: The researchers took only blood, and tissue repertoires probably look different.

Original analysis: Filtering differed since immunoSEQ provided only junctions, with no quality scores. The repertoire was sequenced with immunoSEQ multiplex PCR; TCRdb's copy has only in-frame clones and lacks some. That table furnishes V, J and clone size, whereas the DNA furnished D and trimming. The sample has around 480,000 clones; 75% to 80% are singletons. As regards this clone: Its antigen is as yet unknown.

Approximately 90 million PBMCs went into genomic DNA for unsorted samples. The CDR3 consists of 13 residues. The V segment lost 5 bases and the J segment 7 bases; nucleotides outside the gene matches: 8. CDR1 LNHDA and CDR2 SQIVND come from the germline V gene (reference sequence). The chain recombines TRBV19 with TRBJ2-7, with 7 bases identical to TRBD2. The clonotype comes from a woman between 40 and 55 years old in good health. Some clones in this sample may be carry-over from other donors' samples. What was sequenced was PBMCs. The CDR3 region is CASSRGRAQEQYF. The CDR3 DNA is TGTGCCAGTAGTCGGGGGAGGGCGCAGGAGCAGTACTTC.